This T cell receptor beta chain emerged from a study of lymphopenia after photon versus proton radiotherapy. Method: immunoSEQ multiplex PCR; TCRdb's copy keeps in-frame clones and lacks some. The table includes 160,000 or so clones, roughly nine tenths detected once. Sequenced here: peripheral blood, sampled from a patient treated with photon-based radiotherapy. The origin of this receptor is a man over 45 with gastric cancer.

CDR3 sequence reads: CASSKTGTTYEQYF. For the CDR3, the DNA is TGTGCCAGCAGTAAAACCGGGACTACCTACGAGCAGTACTTC. The chain joins TRBV6-5 to TRBJ2-7, with 7 positions matching TRBD2. V lost 5 bases, J lost 2 bases, and 6 bases stayed unmatched. In germline, CDR1 is MNHEY, CDR2 SVGAGI. CDR3 length: 14 residues.